The 9 T cell receptor beta chains reported below all come from one sample, sequenced in a study of Tregs in tolerant kidney transplant recipients. Related graft donors supplied nonmyeloablative bone marrow transplants, and mixed chimerism was transient. Measured with immunoSEQ multiplex PCR; TCRdb has only the in-frame clones, and not every one. Here the sample spans 50,000 or so clones, more than 70% being singletons. The starting material was CD8+ T cells from blood (PBMCs), obtained 12 months after the transplant. Receptors originate from a human patient who received a combined kidney and bone marrow transplant. Among the T cells, some may be from the graft donor.

The chain couples TRBV18 to TRBJ1-1; 7 bases are a match to TRBD1. The CDR3 extends over 15 amino acids. Germline V lookup: CDR1 KGHSH, CDR2 LQKENI. V trimming: 3 bases; J trimming: 0 bases; junction bases outside the gene matches: 4. CDR3 amino acids: CASSPADRVNTEAFF. CDR3 coding DNA: TGTGCCAGCTCACCGGCCGACAGGGTGAACACTGAAGCTTTCTTT.

This clone turned up a few times. The chain has TRBV2 and TRBJ2-3; 8 nucleotides align to TRBD2. Per germline, CDR1 SNHLY and CDR2 FYNNEI. With V trimmed by 7 bases and J by 6 bases, 12 bases remained unmatched. The CDR3 totals 15 residues. CDR3 residues: CASKGLAGNGDTQYF. In DNA form, the CDR3 reads TGTGCCAGCAAGGGGCTAGCGGGCAATGGGGATACGCAGTATTTT.

The chain links TRBV4-1 to TRBJ2-5; D possibly corresponds to TRBD2 (6 bases). CDR3 length equals 13 residues. Trimming removed 4 bases from V and 4 bases from J, with 10 bases in between. Looked up from germline, CDR1 is MGHRA and CDR2 is YSYEKL. CDR3: CASSLRGAETQYF. CDR3 coding DNA: TGCGCCAGCAGCCTACGCGGGGCAGAGACCCAGTACTTC.

The chain combines TRBV19 with TRBJ2-1; 9 positions match TRBD1. The germline V gene has CDR1 LNHDA and CDR2 SQIVND (reference sequence). This CDR3 is built from 15 residues. With 3 bases clipped from V and 6 bases from J, the junction kept 6 bases outside the gene matches. In DNA form, the CDR3 reads TGTGCCAGTAGTATTTTAGACAGGGGGATCAATGAGCAGTTCTTC. As protein: CASSILDRGINEQFF.

The chain employs TRBV19 and TRBJ2-3; 12 bases fit TRBD2. The CDR3 runs to 17 residues. V lost 1 base, J lost 3 bases, and 5 bases stayed unmatched. Per germline, CDR1 LNHDA and CDR2 SQIVND (reference sequence). The CDR3 loop is CASSIGTSGTLTDTQYF. The CDR3 DNA reads TGTGCCAGTAGTATAGGGACTAGCGGGACTTTGACAGATACGCAGTATTTT.

The genes are TRBV7-9 and TRBJ1-2; D is perhaps TRBD1 (6 bases). The ends were cut back, 8 bases at V and 3 bases at J, with 13 bases in the middle. Germline V lookup: CDR1 SEHNR, CDR2 FQNEAQ (reference sequence). The CDR3 has 13 amino acids. The CDR3 is CASGWGRDYGYTF. DNA of the CDR3: TGTGCCAGCGGCTGGGGGCGCGACTATGGCTACACCTTC.

The chain employs TRBV5-1 and TRBJ2-1, with 8 nucleotides matching TRBD2. Germline CDR1 and CDR2: SGHRS and YFSETQ. This CDR3 comprises 17 residues. Trimming cost V 3 bases and J 3 bases; bases outside gene matches: 11. The CDR3 is CASSWGWAGGDYNEQFF. CDR3 in DNA: TGCGCCAGCAGCTGGGGGTGGGCGGGGGGAGACTACAATGAGCAGTTCTTC.

V is TRBV19 and J is TRBJ2-7; TRBD2 matches at 8 bases. The CDR3 totals 15 residues. The V and J ends lost 3 bases and 3 bases, in that order; junction bases with no gene match: 7. Germline CDR1 and CDR2: LNHDA and SQIVND (reference sequence). CDR3 DNA sequence: TGTGCCAGTAGTATGGTAGTGGCGGGAGGCTACGAGCAGTACTTC. It encodes CASSMVVAGGYEQYF. The full variable domain, in which reference TRBV19 and TRBJ2-7 provide the parts outside the CDR3, is DGGITQSPKYLFRKEGQNVTLSCEQNLNHDAMYWYRQDPGQGLRLIYYSQIVNDFQKGDIAEGYSVSREKKESFPLTVTSAQKNPTAFYLCASSMVVAGGYEQYFGPGTRLTVT.

The CDR3 coding sequence is TGCGCCAGCAGCGCGGGGAACACCGGGGAGCTGTTTTTT. Translated: CASSAGNTGELFF. The chain couples TRBV5-1 to TRBJ2-2; tentatively, D is TRBD2 (5 bases). Germline lookup yields CDR1 SGHRS and CDR2 YFSETQ. The CDR3 loop spans 13 amino acids. V dropped 4 bases and J dropped 1 base, with 5 bases sitting between them.